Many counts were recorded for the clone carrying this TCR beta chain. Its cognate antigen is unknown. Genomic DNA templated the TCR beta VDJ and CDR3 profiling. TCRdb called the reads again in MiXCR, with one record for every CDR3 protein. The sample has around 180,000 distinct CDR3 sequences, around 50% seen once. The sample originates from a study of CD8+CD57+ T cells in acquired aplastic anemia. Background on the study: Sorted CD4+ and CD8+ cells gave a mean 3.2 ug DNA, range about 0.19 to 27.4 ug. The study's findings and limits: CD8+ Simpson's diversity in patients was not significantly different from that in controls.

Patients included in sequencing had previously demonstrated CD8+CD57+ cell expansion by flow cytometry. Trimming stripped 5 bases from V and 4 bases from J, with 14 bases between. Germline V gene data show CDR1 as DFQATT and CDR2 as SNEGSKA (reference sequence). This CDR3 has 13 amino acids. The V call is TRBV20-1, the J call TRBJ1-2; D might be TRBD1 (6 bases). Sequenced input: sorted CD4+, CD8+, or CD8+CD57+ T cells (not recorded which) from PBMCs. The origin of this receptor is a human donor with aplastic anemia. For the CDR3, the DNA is TGCAGTGCTGAGCAGGGGCTAGGCTATGGCTACACCTTC. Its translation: CSAEQGLGYGYTF.